This T cell receptor beta chain was recovered during a study of CD8 T cells in ankylosing spondylitis. Germline V gene sequence: CDR1 SGHRS, CDR2 YFSETQ. This CDR3 is built from 15 residues. The V gene end was trimmed by 4 bases and the J gene end by 6 bases; junction bases not matched to a gene: 10. There are a few counts of this clonotype. Each TCR beta library was made by quantitative 5'-RACE that incorporated molecular barcodes. TCRdb called the 5' RACE reads again in MiXCR, with one record for every CDR3 protein. The top ten hold approximately 1.1% of the sample, which has about 340,000 distinct CDR3 sequences, roughly 14% seen once.

The chain recombines TRBV5-1 with TRBJ2-3; 8 bases match TRBD1. The sequence was collected from a male donor with ankylosing spondylitis or in good health (not recorded which). The sample comprised blood, either unsorted or a sorted T cell fraction (not recorded which). For the CDR3, the DNA is TGCGCCAGCAGCCCAGGACAGGGCGCCCCCGATACGCAGTATTTT. It yields the protein CASSPGQGAPDTQYF.